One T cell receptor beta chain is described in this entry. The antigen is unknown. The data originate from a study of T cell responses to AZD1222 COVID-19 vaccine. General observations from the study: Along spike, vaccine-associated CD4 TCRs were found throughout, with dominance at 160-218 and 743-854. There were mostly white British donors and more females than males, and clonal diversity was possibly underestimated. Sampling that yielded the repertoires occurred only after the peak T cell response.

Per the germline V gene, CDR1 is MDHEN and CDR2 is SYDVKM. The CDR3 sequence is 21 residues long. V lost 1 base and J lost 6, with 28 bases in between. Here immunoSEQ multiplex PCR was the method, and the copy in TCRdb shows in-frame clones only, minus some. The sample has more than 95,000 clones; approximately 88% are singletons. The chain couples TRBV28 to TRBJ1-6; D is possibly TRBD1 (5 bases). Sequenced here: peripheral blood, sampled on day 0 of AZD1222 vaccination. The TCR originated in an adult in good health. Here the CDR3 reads CASSLYESFPGHRSPNSPLHF. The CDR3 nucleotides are TGTGCCAGCAGTTTATACGAGTCTTTTCCTGGTCACAGGAGCCCTAATTCACCCCTCCACTTT.